One TCR beta chain is described in this entry. Treatment reported: oral pan-JAK inhibitor, 5-10 mg twice daily. The data were obtained in a study of CD8+ T cells in alopecia areata. Germline CDR1 reads KGHSH; CDR2 reads LQKENI. The CDR3 runs 12 residues. With 4 bases removed from V and 3 bases from J, the gap between germline ends came to 6 bases. Extracted from the samples, RNA was reverse transcribed into cDNA to serve as the sequencing template. Only in-frame clones appear in the TCRdb table, and some are missing; sequencing was by immunoSEQ multiplex PCR. The data show about 270,000 clones, 50% to 75% seen once.

This specimen was CD4+ T cells sorted from blood, taken around week 52, from a patient treated with tofacitinib. The receptor comes from a human donor with alopecia areata. The chain joins TRBV18 to TRBJ1-1; D unclear. As DNA, the CDR3 is TGTGCCAGCTCACTCTCAGACACTGAAGCTTTCTTT. As protein: CASSLSDTEAFF.